This T cell receptor (beta chain) was recovered during a study of shared clonotypes between healthy human individuals. General study points: Larger richness was generally estimated for naive than memory subsets.

Donors were Caucasian adults residing in Nashville, Tennessee, USA. Germline-derived CDR1 and CDR2 are LNHDA and SQIVND (reference sequence). The V end was cut by 1 base, the J end by 4 bases, with 14 bases between. There are 16 residues in the CDR3. Several immunoSEQ plates held equal portions of the genomic DNA taken from each subset. Sequencing was performed with immunoSEQ multiplex PCR; in TCRdb, only in-frame clones are kept and a portion is missing. This table has approximately 2.3 million clones, 85% to 95% appearing once. About this clone itself: Its antigen is still unknown.

V gene TRBV19 combines with J gene TRBJ1-3; D possibly corresponds to TRBD1 (5 bases). The receptor was isolated from a man between 18 and 29 years old in good health. Some clones in this sample may be carry-over from other donors' samples. Sequenced input: naive CD4+ T cells from PBMCs. Specified subset: CD45RA+ positively selected. In nucleotides, the CDR3 is TGTGCCAGTAGTATAGGCAGGGATCGGCGGGGAAACACCATATATTTT. Its translation: CASSIGRDRRGNTIYF.